Listed below are T cell receptor beta chains from one sample, sequenced in a study of T cell responses to AZD1222 COVID-19 vaccine. Generated by immunoSEQ multiplex PCR, the TCRdb table keeps only in-frame clones and is missing some. The sample has some 95,000 clones, about 88% seen once; the top ten hold around 3.9%. Sequenced material: peripheral blood, taken on day 0 of AZD1222 vaccination. The receptors shown here come from an adult in good health. Both conserved end residues are part of each CDR3. Fields, in order: D gene, V gene, clone size, J gene, CDR3 protein, CDR3 DNA. The D gene is left open where the match is weak. The listing skips clone size in some rows; elsewhere it reads once, few, many or a size class.

D gene: .; V gene: TRBV19; clone size: once; J gene: TRBJ1-2; CDR3 protein: CASSIVPEGMWYGYTF; CDR3 DNA: TGTGCCAGTAGTATAGTTCCGGAGGGGATGTGGTATGGCTACACCTTC
D gene: .; V gene: TRBV30; clone size: .; J gene: TRBJ2-2; CDR3 protein: CAWSRVGVNSGELFF; CDR3 DNA: TGTGCCTGGAGTCGGGTGGGGGTGAACAGCGGGGAGCTGTTTTTT
D gene: .; V gene: TRBV7-2; clone size: .; J gene: TRBJ1-2; CDR3 protein: CASSKGGIFNYGYTF; CDR3 DNA: TGTGCCAGCAGCAAAGGGGGGATCTTTAACTATGGCTACACCTTC
D gene: .; V gene: TRBV5-1; clone size: .; J gene: TRBJ1-3; CDR3 protein: CASSLGGAGNTIYF; CDR3 DNA: TGCGCCAGCAGCCTTGGAGGGGCTGGAAACACCATATATTTT
D gene: .; V gene: TRBV18; clone size: few; J gene: TRBJ2-7; CDR3 protein: CASSPQGQVYEQYF; CDR3 DNA: TGTGCCAGCTCACCACAGGGTCAAGTATACGAGCAGTACTTC
D gene: TRBD1; V gene: TRBV6-5; clone size: .; J gene: TRBJ2-7; CDR3 protein: CASTRTGGYEQYF; CDR3 DNA: TGTGCCAGCACCAGGACAGGGGGCTACGAGCAGTACTTC
D gene: .; V gene: TRBV18; clone size: .; J gene: TRBJ2-1; CDR3 protein: CASSRPIQGFSYNEQFF; CDR3 DNA: TGTGCCAGCTCACGACCAATTCAGGGGTTCTCCTACAATGAGCAGTTCTTC
D gene: .; V gene: TRBV19; clone size: .; J gene: TRBJ1-4; CDR3 protein: CASSMTSTNEKLFF; CDR3 DNA: TGTGCCAGTAGTATGACATCAACTAATGAAAAACTGTTTTTT
D gene: TRBD1; V gene: TRBV19; clone size: .; J gene: TRBJ2-4; CDR3 protein: CASSIQGARSAAKNIQYF; CDR3 DNA: TGTGCCAGTAGTATACAGGGGGCTCGATCCGCGGCCAAAAACATTCAGTACTTC
D gene: .; V gene: TRBV18; clone size: .; J gene: TRBJ1-4; CDR3 protein: CASAYEQTAVYNEKLFF; CDR3 DNA: TGTGCCAGCGCATATGAACAAACAGCGGTTTACAATGAAAAACTGTTTTTT
D gene: .; V gene: TRBV7-8; clone size: few; J gene: TRBJ1-4; CDR3 protein: CASSLGLELRNEKLFF; CDR3 DNA: TGTGCCAGCAGCTTAGGTCTAGAACTTCGGAATGAAAAACTGTTTTTT
D gene: .; V gene: TRBV5-6; clone size: .; J gene: TRBJ2-3; CDR3 protein: CASSFNYRSTDTQYF; CDR3 DNA: TGTGCCAGCAGCTTTAACTACAGATCCACAGATACGCAGTATTTT
D gene: .; V gene: TRBV7-2; clone size: once; J gene: TRBJ1-6; CDR3 protein: CASTPGAPFSYNSPLHF; CDR3 DNA: TGTGCCAGCACCCCTGGGGCCCCCTTCTCCTATAATTCACCCCTCCACTTT
D gene: .; V gene: TRBV5-1; clone size: once; J gene: TRBJ2-7; CDR3 protein: CASSLGAATTYEQYF; CDR3 DNA: TGCGCCAGCAGCTTGGGGGCGGCCACCACCTACGAGCAGTACTTC
D gene: TRBD2; V gene: TRBV9; clone size: .; J gene: TRBJ2-3; CDR3 protein: CASSASGGHTSTDTQYF; CDR3 DNA: TGTGCCAGCAGCGCTAGCGGGGGGCACACTAGCACAGATACGCAGTATTTT
D gene: .; V gene: TRBV4-3; clone size: once; J gene: TRBJ1-3; CDR3 protein: CASSQELLGNTIYF; CDR3 DNA: TGCGCCAGCAGCCAAGAACTGCTTGGCAACACCATATATTTT
D gene: .; V gene: TRBV7-8; clone size: .; J gene: TRBJ2-7; CDR3 protein: CASSPHGTTSYEQYF; CDR3 DNA: TGTGCCAGCAGCCCTCACGGGACCACTTCCTACGAGCAGTACTTC
D gene: .; V gene: TRBV15; clone size: .; J gene: TRBJ2-4; CDR3 protein: CATSRGLAENIQYF; CDR3 DNA: TGTGCCACCAGTCGGGGACTGGCTGAAAACATTCAGTACTTC
D gene: .; V gene: TRBV1; clone size: few; J gene: TRBJ2-3; CDR3 protein: CTSSHPPTGAGVRITDTQYF; CDR3 DNA: TGCACCAGCAGCCATCCCCCGACAGGTGCGGGAGTAAGAATCACAGATACGCAGTATTTT
D gene: TRBD1; V gene: TRBV30; clone size: .; J gene: TRBJ1-4; CDR3 protein: CAWSGTGRGNEKLFF; CDR3 DNA: TGTGCCTGGAGTGGGACAGGAAGAGGTAATGAAAAACTGTTTTTT
D gene: .; V gene: TRBV9; clone size: once; J gene: TRBJ1-2; CDR3 protein: CASSTTGNYGYTF; CDR3 DNA: TGTGCCAGCAGCACTACAGGGAACTATGGCTACACCTTC
D gene: .; V gene: TRBV19; clone size: .; J gene: TRBJ1-5; CDR3 protein: CASKAAGEGNQPQHF; CDR3 DNA: TGTGCCAGTAAAGCGGCCGGGGAGGGCAATCAGCCCCAGCATTTT
D gene: .; V gene: TRBV2; clone size: once; J gene: TRBJ1-2; CDR3 protein: CASSNPSNYGYTF; CDR3 DNA: TGTGCCAGCAGTAACCCCAGTAACTATGGCTACACCTTC
D gene: .; V gene: TRBV5-1; clone size: .; J gene: TRBJ2-5; CDR3 protein: CASTRDVLQETQYF; CDR3 DNA: TGCGCCAGCACCCGGGACGTTCTCCAAGAGACCCAGTACTTC
D gene: .; V gene: TRBV15; clone size: .; J gene: TRBJ1-2; CDR3 protein: CATTLSRANYGYTF; CDR3 DNA: TGTGCCACCACCTTATCGAGAGCTAACTATGGCTACACCTTC
D gene: .; V gene: TRBV11-2; clone size: .; J gene: TRBJ1-6; CDR3 protein: CASSLVAGGNSPLHF; CDR3 DNA: TGTGCCAGCAGCTTAGTGGCAGGAGGTAATTCACCCCTCCACTTT
D gene: .; V gene: TRBV6-5; clone size: .; J gene: TRBJ2-3; CDR3 protein: CASSSPRDTQYF; CDR3 DNA: TGTGCCAGCAGTAGTCCTAGGGATACGCAGTATTTT
D gene: .; V gene: TRBV7-9; clone size: .; J gene: TRBJ1-1; CDR3 protein: CASSLGSALNTEAFF; CDR3 DNA: TGTGCCAGCAGCTTAGGGTCCGCCTTGAACACTGAAGCTTTCTTT
D gene: TRBD1; V gene: TRBV5-1; clone size: once; J gene: TRBJ2-3; CDR3 protein: CASSSGTGANTDTQYF; CDR3 DNA: TGCGCCAGCAGCTCGGGGACAGGGGCGAACACAGATACGCAGTATTTT
D gene: .; V gene: TRBV5-6; clone size: .; J gene: TRBJ2-3; CDR3 protein: CASSPSDRGSTDTQYF; CDR3 DNA: TGTGCCAGCAGTCCTTCCGACCGGGGTAGCACAGATACGCAGTATTTT
D gene: .; V gene: TRBV4-1; clone size: .; J gene: TRBJ1-5; CDR3 protein: CASSQGSNQPQHF; CDR3 DNA: TGCGCCAGCAGCCAAGGCAGCAATCAGCCCCAGCATTTT
D gene: .; V gene: TRBV7-9; clone size: .; J gene: TRBJ1-3; CDR3 protein: CASSFRDPPDF; CDR3 DNA: TGTGCCAGCAGCTTCCGTGACCCTCCCGATTTT
D gene: TRBD1; V gene: TRBV24-1; clone size: .; J gene: TRBJ2-3; CDR3 protein: CATSDAQGPPKDTQYF; CDR3 DNA: TGTGCCACCAGTGATGCACAGGGGCCCCCAAAAGATACGCAGTATTTT
D gene: .; V gene: TRBV7-3; clone size: .; J gene: TRBJ2-7; CDR3 protein: CASSLLPLYEQYF; CDR3 DNA: TGTGCCAGCAGCTTACTCCCTCTTTACGAGCAGTACTTC
D gene: .; V gene: TRBV6-5; clone size: .; J gene: TRBJ1-4; CDR3 protein: CASRPTGPRNEKLFF; CDR3 DNA: TGTGCCAGCAGGCCTACAGGGCCCCGGAATGAAAAACTGTTTTTT
D gene: .; V gene: TRBV6-5; clone size: .; J gene: TRBJ1-6; CDR3 protein: CASSYQAGSSPLHF; CDR3 DNA: TGTGCCAGCAGTTACCAAGCAGGGAGTTCACCCCTCCACTTT
D gene: .; V gene: TRBV11-2; clone size: .; J gene: TRBJ2-7; CDR3 protein: CASSKQAIESYEQYF; CDR3 DNA: TGTGCCAGCAGTAAACAGGCCATCGAATCCTACGAGCAGTACTTC
D gene: TRBD1; V gene: TRBV30; clone size: .; J gene: TRBJ1-5; CDR3 protein: CAWSVQGEGQPQHF; CDR3 DNA: TGTGCCTGGAGTGTACAGGGGGAGGGGCAGCCCCAGCATTTT
D gene: .; V gene: TRBV18; clone size: .; J gene: TRBJ2-3; CDR3 protein: CASSPGADTQYF; CDR3 DNA: TGTGCCAGCTCACCAGGGGCAGATACGCAGTATTTT
D gene: .; V gene: TRBV6-5; clone size: .; J gene: TRBJ2-1; CDR3 protein: CASSRDVDEQFF; CDR3 DNA: TGTGCCAGCAGCCGGGACGTCGATGAGCAGTTCTTC